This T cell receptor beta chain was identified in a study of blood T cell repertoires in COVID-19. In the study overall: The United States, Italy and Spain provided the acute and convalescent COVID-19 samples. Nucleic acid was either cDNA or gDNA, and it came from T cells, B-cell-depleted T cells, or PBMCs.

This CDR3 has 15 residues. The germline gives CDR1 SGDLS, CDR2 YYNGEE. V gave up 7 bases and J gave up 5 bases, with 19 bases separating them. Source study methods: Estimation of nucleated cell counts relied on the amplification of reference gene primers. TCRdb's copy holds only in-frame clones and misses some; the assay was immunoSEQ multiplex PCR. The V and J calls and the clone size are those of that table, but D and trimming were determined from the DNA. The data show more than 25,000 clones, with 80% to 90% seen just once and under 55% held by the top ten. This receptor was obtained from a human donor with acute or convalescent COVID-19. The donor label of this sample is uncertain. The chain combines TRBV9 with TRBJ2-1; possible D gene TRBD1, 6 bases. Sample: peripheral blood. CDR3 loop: CASSPGVVQNNEQFF. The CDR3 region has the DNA TGTGCCAGCTCCCCAGGGGTGGTGCAAAACAATGAGCAGTTCTTC.